These 18 T cell receptor beta chains were all obtained from the same sample, sequenced in a study of OX40 agonist ivuxolimab in advanced cancers. Data came from immunoSEQ multiplex PCR; TCRdb stores just in-frame clones and leaves some out. The top ten clones hold approximately 9.8% of a sample with under 50,000 clones, around 80% of them seen once. The starting material was CD4+ or CD8+ T cells sorted from blood, obtained in a trial of the OX40 agonist ivuxolimab. The receptors stem from an adult with an advanced solid tumor such as melanoma, head and neck, liver or kidney cancer.

This clone was picked up one time. The chain is built from TRBV19 and TRBJ2-2, with D possibly called TRBD1 or TRBD2 (5 bases each). Germline V gene sequence: CDR1 LNHDA, CDR2 SQIVND (reference sequence). The CDR3 has 15 residues. The germline V and J ends were trimmed by 4 bases and 2 bases, with 11 bases remaining between them. The CDR3 loop is CASSTLGVNTGELFF. The CDR3 nucleotides are TGTGCCAGTAGTACCTTGGGGGTTAACACCGGGGAGCTGTTTTTT.

The chain recombines TRBV5-8 with TRBJ1-1; no firm D call. CDR3 length: 12 residues. Germline values: CDR1 SGHTS, CDR2 YDEGEE. Trimming left V 3 bases short and J 7 bases short, with 10 bases between. The CDR3 loop is CASSWTSVEAFF. Written as DNA, the CDR3 is TGTGCCAGCAGCTGGACGTCTGTTGAAGCTTTCTTT.

The chain combines TRBV7-9 with TRBJ2-5; D is perhaps TRBD1 (6 bases). The CDR3 has 16 amino acids. Deletions cut 5 bases from V and 4 bases from J, with 20 bases between. The germline V gene has CDR1 SEHNR and CDR2 FQNEAQ (reference sequence). CDR3 region: CASSPGQSSVGETQYF. CDR3 nucleotides: TGTGCCAGCAGCCCGGGACAATCCTCGGTCGGAGAGACCCAGTACTTC.

This clone has just one count. The chain couples TRBV30 to TRBJ2-1; D may be TRBD2 (6 bases). Trimming removed 1 base at V and 2 bases at J, with 12 bases between. The CDR3 is 15 amino acids. Germline lookup yields CDR1 GTSNPN and CDR2 SVGIG (reference sequence). The CDR3 loop reads CAWSGGLATYNEQFF. The CDR3 DNA sequence: TGTGCCTGGAGTGGGGGTCTAGCGACCTACAATGAGCAGTTCTTC.

Concerning this clone itself: One junction end does not reproduce the germline sequence, and a read error may be involved. The chain has TRBV6-5 and TRBJ1-5, with D hard to call. This CDR3 is 14 amino acids long. CDR1 MNHEY and CDR2 SVGAGI come from the germline V gene. CDR3 in DNA: TGTGCCAGCAGTGAATGGGCTAGCGATCAGCCCCAGCATTTT. Translated, it gives CASSEWASDQPQHF.

The chain uses TRBV20-1 and TRBJ1-2; D perhaps matches TRBD1 (6 bases). The CDR3 is 11 residues long. V was cut by 6 bases and J by 8 bases, with 13 bases left in between. Germline V gives CDR1 DFQATT, CDR2 SNEGSKA (reference sequence). The CDR3 sequence is CSAPDSWGYTF. CDR3 bases: TGCAGTGCCCCGGACAGCTGGGGCTACACCTTC.

This clone was observed a handful of times. The V and J genes are TRBV5-1 and TRBJ2-2; 7 bases are a match to TRBD1. V gave up 0 bases and J gave up 2 bases; unmatched junction bases: 4. The CDR3 totals 16 residues. The germline gives CDR1 SGHRS, CDR2 YFSETQ. The CDR3 reads CASSLATGANTGELFF. DNA for the CDR3: TGCGCCAGCAGCTTGGCCACAGGGGCTAACACCGGGGAGCTGTTTTTT.

CDR3 nucleotide sequence: TGTGCCAGCAGCTTAACGGGCGAGCAGTACTTC. Translating it yields CASSLTGEQYF. The chain combines TRBV5-6 with TRBJ2-7; the D is unclear. Germline CDR1 SGHDT, CDR2 YYEEEE. There are 11 residues in the CDR3. V was shortened by 2 bases and J by 6 bases, with 6 bases between the two germline ends.

V gene TRBV27 combines with J gene TRBJ1-1; 7 bases are a match to TRBD1. CDR3 length: 13 residues. Trimming cost V 6 bases and J 4 bases; bases outside gene matches: 5. CDR1 and CDR2 (germline): MNHEY, SMNVEV (reference sequence). CDR3 sequence (DNA): TGTGCCAGCAGCCCCAGGGGGGGCACTGAAGCTTTCTTT. Translating gives CASSPRGGTEAFF.

The count of this clone is one. In the same sample, other DNA sequences code for this CDR3. The chain joins TRBV30 to TRBJ2-3; the D is unclear. Germline CDR1 reads GTSNPN; CDR2 reads SVGIG (reference sequence). V was pared by 3 bases and J by 5 bases, with 6 bases between. This CDR3 region has 11 residues. The CDR3 DNA is TGTGCCTGGAGCGTACGAGATACGCAGTATTTT. This sequence encodes CAWSVRDTQYF.

V is TRBV28 and J is TRBJ1-6; D is uncertain. V was shortened by 4 bases and J by 2 bases, with 3 bases between the two germline ends. This CDR3 comprises 13 residues. CDR1 is MDHEN and CDR2 is SYDVKM in the germline V gene. The CDR3 here is CASSSTYNSPLHF. The CDR3 nucleotides read TGTGCCAGCAGTTCTACCTATAATTCACCCCTCCACTTT.

V and J are TRBV7-6 and TRBJ2-7; 7 nucleotides line up with TRBD2. J was trimmed by 3 bases and V by 1 base; bases with no gene match: 3. CDR3 length equals 14 residues. Germline CDR1 is SGHVS and CDR2 is FNYEAQ. CDR3 region: CASSLERGYYEQYF. The CDR3 coding sequence is TGTGCCAGCAGCTTAGAGCGGGGCTACTACGAGCAGTACTTC.

The CDR3 nucleotides read TGTGCCAGCAGGGGGGTGAGCTCCTACGAGCAGTACTTC. The encoded protein is CASRGVSSYEQYF. The chain is built from TRBV11-3 and TRBJ2-7, with D perhaps assigned TRBD1 or TRBD2 (5 bases each). The CDR3 covers 13 residues. Looked up from germline, CDR1 is SGHNT and CDR2 is YENEEA. Between the trimmed V and J ends, which lost 6 bases and 0 bases, there was a span of 9 bases.

The rearrangement uses TRBV7-9 and TRBJ1-4, with 12 bases fitting TRBD1. Germline CDR1 reads SEHNR; CDR2 reads FQNEAQ (reference sequence). The CDR3 consists of 14 residues. V was pared by 5 bases and J by 7 bases, with 2 bases of the junction left unmatched. In nucleotides, the CDR3 is TGTGCCAGCAGCCCGGGACAGGGGGCTGAAAAACTGTTTTTT. It encodes CASSPGQGAEKLFF.

This sequence joins TRBV30 and TRBJ1-1, with TRBD1 identical over 7 bases. Germline CDR1 reads GTSNPN; CDR2 reads SVGIG (reference sequence). With 3 bases clipped from V and 12 bases from J, the junction kept 10 bases outside the gene matches. The CDR3 contains 12 residues. CDR3 amino acids: CAWRTTTGISFF. The DNA for the CDR3 is TGTGCCTGGAGAACTACGACAGGGATATCTTTCTTT. Full variable domain (outside the CDR3, taken from reference TRBV30 and TRBJ1-1): SQTIHQWPATLVQPVGSPLSLECTVEGTSNPNLYWYRQAAGRGLQLLFYSVGIGQISSEVPQNLSASRPQDRQFILSSKKLLLSDSGFYLCAWRTTTGISFFGQGTRLTVV.

The chain uses TRBV5-4 and TRBJ2-5; D remains ambiguous. This CDR3 spans 13 amino acids. Germline CDR1 and CDR2: SGHNT and YYREEE (reference sequence). V shed 4 bases and J shed 0 bases, with 7 bases lying between them. Written as DNA, the CDR3 is TGTGCCAGCAGCGGCCGGGACCAAGAGACCCAGTACTTC. Encoded protein: CASSGRDQETQYF.

The V gene is TRBV11-2, the J gene TRBJ1-1; D may be TRBD1 (5 bases). The V end was cut by 5 bases, the J end by 6 bases, with 19 bases between. This CDR3 is built from 15 residues. Germline V gene sequence: CDR1 SGHAT, CDR2 FQNNGV. CDR3 sequence (DNA): TGTGCCAGCAGCGCATTACAACAGGCGGGCGCTGAAGCTTTCTTT. This codes for CASSALQQAGAEAFF.

The chain carries TRBV18 and TRBJ1-1; 7 nucleotides line up with TRBD1. Germline CDR1 reads KGHSH; CDR2 reads LQKENI. V lost 5 bases to trimming and J lost 3 bases; unmatched junction nucleotides: 3. This CDR3 region has 13 residues. As DNA, the CDR3 is TGTGCCAGCTCAGGGGACAGCTACACTGAAGCTTTCTTT. As protein: CASSGDSYTEAFF. The complete variable domain, with remaining parts taken from reference TRBV18 and TRBJ1-1, reads NAGVMQNPRHLVRRRGQEARLRCSPMKGHSHVYWYRQLPEEGLKFMVYLQKENIIDESGMPKERFSAEFPKEGPSILRIQQVVRGDSAAYFCASSGDSYTEAFFGQGTRLTVV.